The clone carrying this T cell receptor beta chain was observed once. Sequencing used immunoSEQ multiplex PCR; TCRdb keeps in-frame clones, though not all of them. In the table there are roughly 230,000 clones, nearly 90% of which are singletons. This sample is part of a study of blood T cell repertoires in COVID-19. This CDR3 has 18 amino acids. V trimming: 4 bases; J trimming: 4 bases; junction bases outside the gene matches: 14. Germline V lookup: CDR1 SNHLY, CDR2 FYNNEI. This rearrangement joins TRBV2 to TRBJ2-1; 9 bases map to TRBD2. Sequencing was performed on peripheral blood. This clonotype originated in a human donor in a cohort sampled during active COVID-19. The CDR3 DNA reads TGTGCCAGCAGTGGCAGCTCGGGCGGGGGGGGAAAGTACAATGAGCAGTTCTTC. Translating it yields CASSGSSGGGGKYNEQFF. Full variable domain (remainder filled in from reference TRBV2 and TRBJ2-1): EPEVTQTPSHQVTQMGQEVILRCVPISNHLYFYWYRQILGQKVEFLVSFYNNEISEKSEIFDDQFSVERPDGSNFTLKIRSTKLEDSAMYFCASSGSSGGGGKYNEQFFGPGTRLTVL.